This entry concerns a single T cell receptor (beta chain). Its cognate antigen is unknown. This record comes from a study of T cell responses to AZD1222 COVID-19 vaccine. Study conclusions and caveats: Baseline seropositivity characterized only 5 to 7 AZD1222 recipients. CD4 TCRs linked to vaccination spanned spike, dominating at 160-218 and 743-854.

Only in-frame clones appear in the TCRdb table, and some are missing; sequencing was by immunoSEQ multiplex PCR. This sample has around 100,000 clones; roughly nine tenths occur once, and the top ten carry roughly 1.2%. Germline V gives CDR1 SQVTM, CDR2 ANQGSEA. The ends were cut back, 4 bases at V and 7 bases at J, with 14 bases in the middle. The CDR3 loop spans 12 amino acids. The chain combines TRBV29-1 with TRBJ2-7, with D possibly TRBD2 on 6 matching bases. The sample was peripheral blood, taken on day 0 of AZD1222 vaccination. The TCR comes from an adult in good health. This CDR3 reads CSVGAVTREQYF. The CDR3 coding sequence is TGCAGCGTTGGGGCAGTGACTAGGGAGCAGTACTTC.